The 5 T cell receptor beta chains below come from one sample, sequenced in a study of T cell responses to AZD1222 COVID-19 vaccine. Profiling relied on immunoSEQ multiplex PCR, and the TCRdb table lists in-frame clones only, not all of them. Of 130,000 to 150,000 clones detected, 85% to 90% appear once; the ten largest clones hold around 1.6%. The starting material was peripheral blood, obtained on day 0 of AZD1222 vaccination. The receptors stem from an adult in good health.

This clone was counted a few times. In DNA form, the CDR3 reads TGTGCCAGCAGCTCGGGGGGAAGGGCAGAGACCCAGTACTTC. As protein: CASSSGGRAETQYF. The chain combines TRBV5-6 with TRBJ2-5, with 7 bases aligning to TRBD2. Germline CDR1 and CDR2: SGHDT and YYEEEE. Trimming cost V 3 bases and J 4 bases; bases outside gene matches: 6. There are 14 residues in the CDR3.

CDR3 nucleotide sequence: TGTGCCAGTAGTAAATCATTCGGACAGGGCGGGGAGGATGGCTACACCTTC. Translation: CASSKSFGQGGEDGYTF. This chain joins TRBV19 and TRBJ1-2, with TRBD1 matching over 8 bases. The germline gives CDR1 LNHDA, CDR2 SQIVND (reference sequence). The CDR3 has 17 residues. The V segment lost 4 bases and the J segment 6 bases; nucleotides outside the gene matches: 16.

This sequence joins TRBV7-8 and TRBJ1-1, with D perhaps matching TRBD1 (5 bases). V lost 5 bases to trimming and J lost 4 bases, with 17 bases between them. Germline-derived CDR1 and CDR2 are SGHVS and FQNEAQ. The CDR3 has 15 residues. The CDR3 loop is CASSEIWGVSTEAFF. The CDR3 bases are TGTGCCAGCAGCGAAATCTGGGGGGTCAGCACTGAAGCTTTCTTT. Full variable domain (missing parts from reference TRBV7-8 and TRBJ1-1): GAGVSQSPRYKVAKRGQDVALRCDPISGHVSLFWYQQALGQGPEFLTYFQNEAQLDKSGLPSDRFFAERPEGSVSTLKIQRTQQEDSAVYLCASSEIWGVSTEAFFGQGTRLTVV.

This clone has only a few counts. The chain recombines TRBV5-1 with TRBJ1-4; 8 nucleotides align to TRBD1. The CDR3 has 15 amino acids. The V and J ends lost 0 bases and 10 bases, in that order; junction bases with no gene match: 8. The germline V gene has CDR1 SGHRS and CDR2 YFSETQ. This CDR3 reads CASSLAADRVGKLFF. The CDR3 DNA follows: TGCGCCAGCAGCTTGGCCGCGGACAGGGTTGGAAAACTGTTTTTT.

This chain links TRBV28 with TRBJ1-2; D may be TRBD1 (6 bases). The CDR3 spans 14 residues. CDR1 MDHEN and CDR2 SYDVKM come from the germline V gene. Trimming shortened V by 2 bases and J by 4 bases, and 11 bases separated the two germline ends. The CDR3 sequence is CASSLAGGIYGYTF. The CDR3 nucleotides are TGTGCCAGCAGTTTAGCCGGGGGCATCTATGGCTACACCTTC.